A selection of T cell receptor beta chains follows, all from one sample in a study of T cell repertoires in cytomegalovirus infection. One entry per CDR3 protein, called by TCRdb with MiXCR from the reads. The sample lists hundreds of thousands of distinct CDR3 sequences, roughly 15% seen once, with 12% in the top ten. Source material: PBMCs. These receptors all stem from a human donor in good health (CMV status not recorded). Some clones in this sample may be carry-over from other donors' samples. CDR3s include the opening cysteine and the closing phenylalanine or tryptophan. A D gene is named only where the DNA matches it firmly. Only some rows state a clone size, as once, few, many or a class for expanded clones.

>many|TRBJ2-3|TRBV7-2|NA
TGTGCCAGCAGCTTAGCGGGGCCAGATACGCAGTATTTT
CASSLAGPDTQYF
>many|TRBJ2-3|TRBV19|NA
TGTGCCAGTGGCAGTAGCCTAGCGACGCAGTATTTT
CASGSSLATQYF
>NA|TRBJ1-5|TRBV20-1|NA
TGCAGTGCTAGAGTCGCGGGAAATCAGCCCCAGCATTTT
CSARVAGNQPQHF
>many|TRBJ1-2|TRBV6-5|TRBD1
TGTGCCAGCAGCTCCGACGGGACAGGGCTGTATGGCTACACCTTC
CASSSDGTGLYGYTF
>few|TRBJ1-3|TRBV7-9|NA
TGTGCCAGCAGCACAGAGGCAGGGACTGGAAACACCATATATTTT
CASSTEAGTGNTIYF
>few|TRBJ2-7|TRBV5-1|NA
TGCGCCAGCAGCTCCCTGATACCGGTCGGGATCTACGAGCAGTACTTC
CASSSLIPVGIYEQYF
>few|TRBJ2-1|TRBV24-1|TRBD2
TGTGCCACCAGTGACCCTAGCGGGGGGGCGAATGAGCAGTTCTTC
CATSDPSGGANEQFF
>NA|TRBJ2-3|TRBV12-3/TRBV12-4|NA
TGTGCCAGCAGTTTCTGGGGGCGGAGAGATACGCAGTATTTT
CASSFWGRRDTQYF
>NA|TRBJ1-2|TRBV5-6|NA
TGTGCCAGCAGCTTGTGGGCAGGGAAAACCTATGGCTACACCTTC
CASSLWAGKTYGYTF
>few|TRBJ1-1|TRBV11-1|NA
TGTGCCAGCAGCTCCTTCGGCGGGGACGGGAGCACTGAAGCTTTCTTT
CASSSFGGDGSTEAFF
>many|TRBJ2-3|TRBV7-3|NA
TGTGCCAGCAGCTTAAGGTTGGGACATGAGTCCACAGATACGCAGTATTTT
CASSLRLGHESTDTQYF
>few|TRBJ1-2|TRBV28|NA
TGTGCCAGCGAGGTACCGGGACGGGGGTATGGCTACACCTTC
CASEVPGRGYGYTF
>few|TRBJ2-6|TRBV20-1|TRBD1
TGCAGTGCTAGAGATCAAGCGACAGGGTCGGCCAACGTCCTGACTTTC
CSARDQATGSANVLTF
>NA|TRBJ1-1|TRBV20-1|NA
TGCACCTCATCCAGGGGCGAAGGGAACACTGAAGCTTTCTTT
CTSSRGEGNTEAFF
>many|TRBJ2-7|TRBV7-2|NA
TGTGCCAGCAGCTTAGATTCGGGCTCCTACGAGCAGTACTTC
CASSLDSGSYEQYF
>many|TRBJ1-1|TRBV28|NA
TGTGCCAGCAGTTTATCGAGGGGAAAGGGAGCTTTCTTT
CASSLSRGKGAFF
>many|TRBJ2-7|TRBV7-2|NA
TGTGCCAGCTCCCTGCAAGACAGCTCCTACGAGCAGTACTTC
CASSLQDSSYEQYF
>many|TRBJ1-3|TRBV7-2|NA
TGTGCCAGCAGCTTAGACGGCACAGGCGGAAACACCATATATTTT
CASSLDGTGGNTIYF
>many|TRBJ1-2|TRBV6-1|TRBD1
TGTGCCAGCAGAGTCGGTGCAGGGGGCGTTAGTGGCTACACCTTC
CASRVGAGGVSGYTF
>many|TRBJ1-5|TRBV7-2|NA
TGTGCCAGCAGCGGTGACTATTATAGCAATCAGCCCCAGCATTTT
CASSGDYYSNQPQHF
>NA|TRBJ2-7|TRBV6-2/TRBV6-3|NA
TGTGCCAGCAGCTCACCCGAGACGGACTTACGGAGCAACGAGCAGTACTTC
CASSSPETDLRSNEQYF
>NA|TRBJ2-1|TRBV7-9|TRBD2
TGTGCCAGCAGCATAAACCGGGGGGATGAGCAGTTCTTC
CASSINRGDEQFF
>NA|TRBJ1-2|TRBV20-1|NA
TGCAGTGCTAGGGGTATCGCGGGGGAAACACCTAACTATGGCTACACCTTC
CSARGIAGETPNYGYTF
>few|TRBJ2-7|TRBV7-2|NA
TGTGCCAGCAGCTTAGGGTTATGGTTTAGCTACGAGCAGTACTTC
CASSLGLWFSYEQYF
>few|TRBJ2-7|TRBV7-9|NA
TGTGCCAGCAGCCAACCGGGACGAGGAGGCTACGAGCAGTACTTC
CASSQPGRGGYEQYF
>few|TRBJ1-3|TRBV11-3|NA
TGTGCCAGCAGCTTAACCGCGGGCTCTGGAAACACCATATATTTT
CASSLTAGSGNTIYF
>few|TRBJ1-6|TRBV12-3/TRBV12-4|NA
TGTGCCAGCAGTAACAAAACATTGGGGGGAGGGAGTTCACCCCTCCACTTT
CASSNKTLGGGSSPLHF
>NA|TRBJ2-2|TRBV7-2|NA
TGTGCCAGCAGCTTTGGGCGAAGGCACACCGGGGAGCTGTTTTTT
CASSFGRRHTGELFF
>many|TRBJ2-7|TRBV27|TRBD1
TGTGCCAGCAGTTTATCCACAGGGGGCCCCTACGAGCAGTACTTC
CASSLSTGGPYEQYF
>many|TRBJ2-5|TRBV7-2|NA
TGTGCCAGCAGCGGGAACCTTCAAGAGACCCAGTACTTC
CASSGNLQETQYF
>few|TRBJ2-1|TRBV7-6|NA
TGTGCCAGCAGCCGAAACCCCCAGTCGGGACAAGGAAACAATGAGCAGTTCTTC
CASSRNPQSGQGNNEQFF
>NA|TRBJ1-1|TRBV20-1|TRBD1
TGCAGTGCACCGACGACAGGGGGCGTTGTCTCGCCTGAAGCTTTCTTT
CSAPTTGGVVSPEAFF
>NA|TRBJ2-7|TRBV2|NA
TGTGCCAGCAGTGATCCCGACAGGCCCCTTCCCTACGAGCAGTACTTC
CASSDPDRPLPYEQYF
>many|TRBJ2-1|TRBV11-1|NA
TGTGCCAGCAGTCAACGACAGACCTTACTCTACAATGAGCAGTTCTTC
CASSQRQTLLYNEQFF
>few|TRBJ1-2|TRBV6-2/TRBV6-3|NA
TGTGCCAGCAGTTACTCGTTTACCCCGCGGGATGGCTACACCTTC
CASSYSFTPRDGYTF
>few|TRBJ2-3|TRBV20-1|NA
TGCAGTGCTACCACCTCGGGAGATACGCAGTATTTT
CSATTSGDTQYF
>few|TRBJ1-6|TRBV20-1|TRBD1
TGCAGTGCTAGTCGCGGACAGGCATTCTCCTATAATTCACCCCTCCACTTT
CSASRGQAFSYNSPLHF
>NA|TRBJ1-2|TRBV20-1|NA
TGCAGTGCTAGCGGGACTCATACGGACTATGGCTACACCTTC
CSASGTHTDYGYTF
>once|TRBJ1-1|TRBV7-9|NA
TGTGCCAGCAGACTGGCTAGCACTGAAGCTTTCTTT
CASRLASTEAFF
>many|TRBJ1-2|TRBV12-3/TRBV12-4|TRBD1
TGTGCCAGCAGTTCGAACAGACAGGGATCCTATGGCTACACCTTC
CASSSNRQGSYGYTF
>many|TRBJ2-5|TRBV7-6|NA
TGTGCCAGCAGCCTGACACTAAAAGAGACCCAGTACTTC
CASSLTLKETQYF
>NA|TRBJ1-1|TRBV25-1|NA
TGTGCCAGCAGTGAGGGGACACGGCGCGCTGAAGCTTTCTTT
CASSEGTRRAEAFF
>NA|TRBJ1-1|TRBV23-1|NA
TGCGCCAGCAGTCAATCCCCCGGGGACCGAAACCGCACTGAAGCTTTCTTT
CASSQSPGDRNRTEAFF
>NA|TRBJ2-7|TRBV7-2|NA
TGTGCCAGCAGCTTATCTTCTACGCGTCAGACCTACGAGCAGTACTTC
CASSLSSTRQTYEQYF
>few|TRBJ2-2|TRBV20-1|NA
TGCAGTGCTAGAGATCCTCGGCAGGGTGGCACCGGGGAGCTGTTTTTT
CSARDPRQGGTGELFF
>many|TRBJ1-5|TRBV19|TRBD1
TGTGCCAGTAGTATACGTTCGGCAGGGGGGCCGAATCAGCCCCAGCATTTT
CASSIRSAGGPNQPQHF
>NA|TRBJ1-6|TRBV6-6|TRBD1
TGTGCCAGCAGTTCGGGACAGTTCTATAATTCACCCCTCCACTTT
CASSSGQFYNSPLHF
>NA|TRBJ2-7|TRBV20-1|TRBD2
TGCAGTGCTGACCAGGGAGGGAAAGGCTACGAGCAGTACTTC
CSADQGGKGYEQYF
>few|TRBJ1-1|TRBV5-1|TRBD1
TGCGCCAGCAGCCCCGATGGACAGGGAGGCACTGAAGCTTTCTTT
CASSPDGQGGTEAFF